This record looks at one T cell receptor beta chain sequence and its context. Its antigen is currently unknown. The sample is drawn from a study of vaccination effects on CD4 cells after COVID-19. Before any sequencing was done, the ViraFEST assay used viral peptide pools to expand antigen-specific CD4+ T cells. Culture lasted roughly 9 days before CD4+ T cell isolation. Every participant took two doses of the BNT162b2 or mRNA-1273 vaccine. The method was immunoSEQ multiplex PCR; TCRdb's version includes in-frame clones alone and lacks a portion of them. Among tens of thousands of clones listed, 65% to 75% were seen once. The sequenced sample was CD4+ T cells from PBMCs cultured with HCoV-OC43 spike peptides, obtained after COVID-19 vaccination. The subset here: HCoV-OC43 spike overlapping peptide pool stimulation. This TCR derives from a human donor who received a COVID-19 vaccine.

CDR3 protein: CASSVGLAGGRNEQFF. The CDR3 DNA reads as TGTGCCAGCAGCGTAGGACTAGCGGGAGGTAGGAATGAGCAGTTCTTC. The chain carries TRBV9 and TRBJ2-1; 13 bases align to TRBD2. This CDR3 spans 16 amino acids. V trimming: 0 bases; J trimming: 7 bases; junction bases outside the gene matches: 4. The germline V gene encodes CDR1 SGDLS and CDR2 YYNGEE.